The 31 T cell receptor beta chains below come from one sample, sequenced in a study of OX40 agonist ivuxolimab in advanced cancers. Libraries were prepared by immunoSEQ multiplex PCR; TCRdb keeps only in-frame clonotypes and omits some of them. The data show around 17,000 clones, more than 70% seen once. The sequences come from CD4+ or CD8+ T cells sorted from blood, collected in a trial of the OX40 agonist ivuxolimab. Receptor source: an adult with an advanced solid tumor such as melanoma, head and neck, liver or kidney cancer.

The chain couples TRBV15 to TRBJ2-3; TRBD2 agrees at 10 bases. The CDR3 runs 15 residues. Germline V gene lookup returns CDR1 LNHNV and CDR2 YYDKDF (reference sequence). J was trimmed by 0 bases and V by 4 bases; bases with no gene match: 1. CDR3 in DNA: TGTGCCACCAGCATGACTAGCGGGAGCACAGATACGCAGTATTTT. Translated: CATSMTSGSTDTQYF.

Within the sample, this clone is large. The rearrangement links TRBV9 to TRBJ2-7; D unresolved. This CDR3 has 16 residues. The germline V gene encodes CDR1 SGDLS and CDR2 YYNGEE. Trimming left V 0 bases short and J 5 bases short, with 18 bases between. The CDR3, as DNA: TGTGCCAGCAGCGTAGGGATGGACCCTAGGCTGAACGAGCAGTACTTC. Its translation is CASSVGMDPRLNEQYF.

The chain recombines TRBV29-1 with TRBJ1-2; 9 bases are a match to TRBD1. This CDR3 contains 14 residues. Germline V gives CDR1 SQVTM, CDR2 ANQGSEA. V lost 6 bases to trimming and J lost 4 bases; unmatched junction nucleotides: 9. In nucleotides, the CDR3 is TGCAGCGTCTCGGACAGGGGACGTGGCTATGGCTACACCTTC. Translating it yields CSVSDRGRGYGYTF.

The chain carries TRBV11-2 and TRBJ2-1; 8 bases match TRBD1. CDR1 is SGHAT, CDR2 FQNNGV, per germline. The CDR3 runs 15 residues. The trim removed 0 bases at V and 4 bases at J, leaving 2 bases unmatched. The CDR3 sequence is CASSLEQGEYNEQFF. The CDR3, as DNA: TGTGCCAGCAGCTTAGAACAGGGGGAGTACAATGAGCAGTTCTTC. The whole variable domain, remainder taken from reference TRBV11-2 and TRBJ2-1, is EAGVAQSPRYKIIEKRQSVAFWCNPISGHATLYWYQQILGQGPKLLIQFQNNGVVDDSQLPKDRFSAERLKGVDSTLKIQPAKLEDSAVYLCASSLEQGEYNEQFFGPGTRLTVL.

CDR3 sequence reads: CASSAPSGASYNEQFF. The CDR3 DNA is TGTGCCAGCAGTGCACCTAGCGGGGCCTCCTACAATGAGCAGTTCTTC. The chain links TRBV27 to TRBJ2-1; the match to TRBD2 covers 9 bases. This CDR3 contains 16 residues. Germline-derived CDR1 and CDR2 are MNHEY and SMNVEV (reference sequence). V lost 5 bases and J lost 0; bases outside the gene matches: 5.

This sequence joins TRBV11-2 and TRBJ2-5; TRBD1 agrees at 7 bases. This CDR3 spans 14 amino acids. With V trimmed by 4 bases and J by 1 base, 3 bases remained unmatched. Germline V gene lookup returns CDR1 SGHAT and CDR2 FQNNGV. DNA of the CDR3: TGTGCCAGCAGCTGGGGACAGCTCCAAGAGACCCAGTACTTC. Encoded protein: CASSWGQLQETQYF.

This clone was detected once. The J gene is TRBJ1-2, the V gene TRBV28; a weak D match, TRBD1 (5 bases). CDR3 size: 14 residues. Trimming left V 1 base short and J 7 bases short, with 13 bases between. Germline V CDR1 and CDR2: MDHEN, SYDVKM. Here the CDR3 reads CASSLLVAGSGYTF. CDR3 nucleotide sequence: TGTGCCAGCAGTTTATTAGTGGCAGGGAGTGGCTACACCTTC.

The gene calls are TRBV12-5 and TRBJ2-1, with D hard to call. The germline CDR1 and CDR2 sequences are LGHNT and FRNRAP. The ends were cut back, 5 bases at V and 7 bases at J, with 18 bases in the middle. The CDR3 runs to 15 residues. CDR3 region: CASGPWDLPGNEQFF. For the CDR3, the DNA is TGTGCTAGTGGTCCCTGGGATTTACCCGGGAATGAGCAGTTCTTC.

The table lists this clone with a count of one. Written as DNA, the CDR3 is TGTGCCAGCAGCCAGGCCAACTACGAGCAGTACTTC. This translates into CASSQANYEQYF. The chain has TRBV14 and TRBJ2-7; D not resolved. The CDR3 contains 12 residues. Trimming removed 3 bases from V and 3 bases from J, with 6 bases in between. CDR1 SGHDN and CDR2 FVKESK come from the germline V gene. Drawing the rest from reference TRBV14 and TRBJ2-7, the complete variable domain is EAGVTQFPSHSVIEKGQTVTLRCDPISGHDNLYWYRRVMGKEIKFLLHFVKESKQDESGMPNNRFLAERTGGTYSTLKVQPAELEDSGVYFCASSQANYEQYFGPGTRLTVT.

CDR3 nucleotides: TGTGCCAGCAGCGCCGGGACAGGGAATCAGCCCCAGCATTTT. Protein sequence: CASSAGTGNQPQHF. This rearrangement joins TRBV9 to TRBJ1-5; 9 positions match TRBD1. V shed 3 bases, J shed 4 bases, and the junction held 2 bases outside the gene matches. From germline, CDR1 is SGDLS and CDR2 YYNGEE. The CDR3 has 14 amino acids. The full variable domain, in which reference TRBV9 and TRBJ1-5 provide the parts outside the CDR3, is DSGVTQTPKHLITATGQRVTLRCSPRSGDLSVYWYQQSLDQGLQFLIQYYNGEERAKGNILERFSAQQFPDLHSELNLSSLELGDSALYFCASSAGTGNQPQHFGDGTRLSIL.

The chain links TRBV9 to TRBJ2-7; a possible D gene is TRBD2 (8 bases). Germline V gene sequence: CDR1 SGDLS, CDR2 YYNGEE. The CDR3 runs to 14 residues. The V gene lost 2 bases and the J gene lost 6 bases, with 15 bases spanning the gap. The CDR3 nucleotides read TGTGCCAGCAGCGTTAGCGGGACAGCCGCCGAGCAGTACTTC. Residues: CASSVSGTAAEQYF.

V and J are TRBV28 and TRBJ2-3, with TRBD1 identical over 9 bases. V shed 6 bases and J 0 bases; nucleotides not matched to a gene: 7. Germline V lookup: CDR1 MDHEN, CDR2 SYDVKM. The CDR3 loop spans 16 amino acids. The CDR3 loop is CASRFRDRESTDTQYF. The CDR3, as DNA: TGTGCCAGCAGATTCAGGGACAGGGAAAGCACAGATACGCAGTATTTT.

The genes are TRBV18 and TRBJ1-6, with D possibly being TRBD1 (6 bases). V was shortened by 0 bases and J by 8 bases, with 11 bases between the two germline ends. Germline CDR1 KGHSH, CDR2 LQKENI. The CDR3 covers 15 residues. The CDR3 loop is CASSPPTGSHSPLHF. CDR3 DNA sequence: TGTGCCAGCTCACCACCAACAGGGTCACATTCACCCCTCCACTTT.

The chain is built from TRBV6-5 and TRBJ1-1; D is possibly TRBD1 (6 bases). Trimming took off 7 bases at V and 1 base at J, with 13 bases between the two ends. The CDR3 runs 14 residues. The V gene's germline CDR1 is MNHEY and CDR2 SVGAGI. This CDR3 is CASTSQGSNTEAFF. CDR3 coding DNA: TGTGCCAGCACCTCGCAGGGGTCGAACACTGAAGCTTTCTTT.

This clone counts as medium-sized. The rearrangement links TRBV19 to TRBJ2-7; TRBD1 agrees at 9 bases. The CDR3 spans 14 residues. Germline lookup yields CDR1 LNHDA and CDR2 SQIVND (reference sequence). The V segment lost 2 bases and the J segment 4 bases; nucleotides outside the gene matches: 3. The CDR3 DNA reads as TGTGCCAGTAGTATAAGGGACAGGGAGTACGAGCAGTACTTC. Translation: CASSIRDREYEQYF.

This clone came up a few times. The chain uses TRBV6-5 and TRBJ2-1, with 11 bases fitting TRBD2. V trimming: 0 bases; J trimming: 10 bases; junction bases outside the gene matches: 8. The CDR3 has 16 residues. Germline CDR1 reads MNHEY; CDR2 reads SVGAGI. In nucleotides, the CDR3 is TGTGCCAGCAGTTACTCGAATCTAGCGGGGGGACGGGAGCAGTTCTTC. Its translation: CASSYSNLAGGREQFF.

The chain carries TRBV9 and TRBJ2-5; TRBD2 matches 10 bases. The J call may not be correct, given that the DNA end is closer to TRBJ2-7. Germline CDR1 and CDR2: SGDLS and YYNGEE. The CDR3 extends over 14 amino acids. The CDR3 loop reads CASSVTSGSYEQYF. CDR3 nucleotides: TGTGCCAGCAGCGTGACTAGCGGGTCCTACGAGCAGTACTTC.

CDR3 coding DNA: TGTGCCAGCAGTTACTGGCAGGGGAACGAGCAGTACTTC. This sequence encodes CASSYWQGNEQYF. The chain employs TRBV6-5 and TRBJ2-7; a weak D match, TRBD1 (6 bases). CDR1 and CDR2 from the germline V gene are MNHEY and SVGAGI. The CDR3 is 13 residues long. V lost 1 base, J lost 5 bases, and 9 bases lay in between.

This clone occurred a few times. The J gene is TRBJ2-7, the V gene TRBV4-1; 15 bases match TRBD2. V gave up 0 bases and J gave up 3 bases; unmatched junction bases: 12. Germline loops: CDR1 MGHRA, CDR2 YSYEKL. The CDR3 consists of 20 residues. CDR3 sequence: CASSQDSLGLAGGPGYEQYF. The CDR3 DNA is TGCGCCAGCAGCCAAGATTCCCTCGGACTAGCGGGAGGGCCAGGCTACGAGCAGTACTTC.

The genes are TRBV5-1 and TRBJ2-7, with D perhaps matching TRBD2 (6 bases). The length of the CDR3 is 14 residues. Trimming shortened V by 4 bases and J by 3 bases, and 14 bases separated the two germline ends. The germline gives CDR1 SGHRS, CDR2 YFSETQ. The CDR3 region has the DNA TGCGCCAGCAGCCCCGGACGGGAGTACTACGAGCAGTACTTC. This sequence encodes CASSPGREYYEQYF.

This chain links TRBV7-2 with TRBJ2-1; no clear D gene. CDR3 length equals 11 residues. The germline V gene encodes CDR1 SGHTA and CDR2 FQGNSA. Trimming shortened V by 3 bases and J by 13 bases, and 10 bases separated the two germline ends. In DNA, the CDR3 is TGTGCCAGCAGCTTTGTTCTAAGTCAGTTCTTC. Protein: CASSFVLSQFF.

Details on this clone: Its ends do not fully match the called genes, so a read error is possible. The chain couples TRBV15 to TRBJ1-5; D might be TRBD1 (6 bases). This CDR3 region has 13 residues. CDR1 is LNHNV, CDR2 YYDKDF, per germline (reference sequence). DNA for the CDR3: TGCGCCACCGGAGGGGGTAGCAATCAGCCCCAGCATTTT. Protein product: CATGGGSNQPQHF.

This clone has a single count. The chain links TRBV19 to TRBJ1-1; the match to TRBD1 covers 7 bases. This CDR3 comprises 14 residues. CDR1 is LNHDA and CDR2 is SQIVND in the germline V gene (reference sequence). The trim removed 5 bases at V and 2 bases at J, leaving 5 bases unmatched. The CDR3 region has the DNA TGTGCCAGTAGTGCAGGGGGGGGAAACACTGAAGCTTTCTTT. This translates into CASSAGGGNTEAFF.

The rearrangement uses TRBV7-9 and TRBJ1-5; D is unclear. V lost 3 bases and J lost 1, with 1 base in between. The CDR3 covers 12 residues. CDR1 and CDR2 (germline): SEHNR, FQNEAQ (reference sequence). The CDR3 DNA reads TGTGCCAGCAGCTTGAGCAATCAGCCCCAGCATTTT. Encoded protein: CASSLSNQPQHF.

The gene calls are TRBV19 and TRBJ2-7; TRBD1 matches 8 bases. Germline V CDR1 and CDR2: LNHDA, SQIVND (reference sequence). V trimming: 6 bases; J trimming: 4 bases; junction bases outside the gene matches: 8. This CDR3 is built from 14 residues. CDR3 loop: CASSLAGGSYEQYF. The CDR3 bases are TGTGCCAGTAGCCTAGCAGGGGGCAGTTACGAGCAGTACTTC. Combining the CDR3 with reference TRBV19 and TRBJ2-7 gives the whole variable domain DGGITQSPKYLFRKEGQNVTLSCEQNLNHDAMYWYRQDPGQGLRLIYYSQIVNDFQKGDIAEGYSVSREKKESFPLTVTSAQKNPTAFYLCASSLAGGSYEQYFGPGTRLTVT.

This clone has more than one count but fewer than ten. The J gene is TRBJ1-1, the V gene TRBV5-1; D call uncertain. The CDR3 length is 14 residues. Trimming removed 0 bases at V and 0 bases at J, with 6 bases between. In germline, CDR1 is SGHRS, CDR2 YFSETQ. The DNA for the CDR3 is TGCGCCAGCAGCTTGGAACAAATGAACACTGAAGCTTTCTTT. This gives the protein CASSLEQMNTEAFF.

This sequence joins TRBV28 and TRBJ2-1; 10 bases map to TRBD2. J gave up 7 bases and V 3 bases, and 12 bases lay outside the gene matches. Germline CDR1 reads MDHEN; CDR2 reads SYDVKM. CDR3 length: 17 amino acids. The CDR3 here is CASSFPRAGGPENEQFF. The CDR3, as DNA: TGTGCCAGCAGTTTTCCCAGAGCGGGAGGGCCGGAGAATGAGCAGTTCTTC.

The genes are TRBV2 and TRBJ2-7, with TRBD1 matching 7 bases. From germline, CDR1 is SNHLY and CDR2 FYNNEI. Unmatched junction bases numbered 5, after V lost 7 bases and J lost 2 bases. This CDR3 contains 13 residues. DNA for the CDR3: TGTGCCAGCATTGGACAGGTCCCCTACGAGCAGTACTTC. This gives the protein CASIGQVPYEQYF.

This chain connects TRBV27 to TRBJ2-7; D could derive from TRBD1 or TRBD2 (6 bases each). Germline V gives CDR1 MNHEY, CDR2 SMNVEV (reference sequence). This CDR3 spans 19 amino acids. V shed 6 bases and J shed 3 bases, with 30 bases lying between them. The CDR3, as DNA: TGTGCCAGCAGGGACTATCGAACCTCCCAACTGAAACAGGGCTACGAGCAGTACTTC. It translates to CASRDYRTSQLKQGYEQYF.

CDR3 in amino acids: CASSLGQTNQPQHF. CDR3 nucleotides: TGTGCCAGCAGCTTAGGACAGACGAATCAGCCCCAGCATTTT. The chain is built from TRBV7-9 and TRBJ1-5; D might be TRBD1 (5 bases). V shed 1 base and J shed 4 bases, with 8 bases lying between them. The CDR3 totals 14 residues. CDR1 and CDR2 from the germline V gene are SEHNR and FQNEAQ (reference sequence).

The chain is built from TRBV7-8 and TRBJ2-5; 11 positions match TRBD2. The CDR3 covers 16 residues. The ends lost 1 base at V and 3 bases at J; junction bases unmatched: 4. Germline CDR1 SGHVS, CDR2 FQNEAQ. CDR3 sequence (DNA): TGTGCCAGCAGCTTAGGTCCTAGCGGGGGGAAAGAGACCCAGTACTTC. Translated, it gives CASSLGPSGGKETQYF. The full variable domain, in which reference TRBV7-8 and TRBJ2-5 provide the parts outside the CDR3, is GAGVSQSPRYKVAKRGQDVALRCDPISGHVSLFWYQQALGQGPEFLTYFQNEAQLDKSGLPSDRFFAERPEGSVSTLKIQRTQQEDSAVYLCASSLGPSGGKETQYFGPGTRLLVL.